The 14 T cell receptor beta chains presented below share a single source sample, sequenced in a study of T cell responses to AZD1222 COVID-19 vaccine. Measured with immunoSEQ multiplex PCR; TCRdb has only the in-frame clones, and not every one. The repertoire has approximately 94,000 clones, approximately 87% of them found once; the top ten carry more than 3.5%. The sequences come from peripheral blood, collected on day 0 of MenACWY control vaccination. The receptors here all came from an adult in good health.

The rearrangement joins TRBV4-1 to TRBJ1-6, with D unclear. Germline V gene data show CDR1 as MGHRA and CDR2 as YSYEKL. This CDR3 spans 17 amino acids. V lost 1 base and J 4 bases, leaving 14 bases between the germline ends. The CDR3 spells CASSQVSPGAYNSPLHF. The DNA for the CDR3 is TGCGCCAGCAGCCAAGTTTCGCCAGGAGCTTATAATTCACCCCTCCACTTT.

This chain connects TRBV24-1 to TRBJ2-6; weak D call: TRBD1 (6 bases). The V end lost 5 bases, the J end lost 3 bases, and 10 bases lay between the germline ends. CDR3 length equals 15 residues. CDR1 is KGHDR, CDR2 SFDVKD, per germline. The CDR3 reads CATSAGVVGANVLTF. The CDR3 DNA reads TGTGCCACCAGTGCAGGGGTGGTTGGGGCCAACGTCCTGACTTTC.

The chain employs TRBV4-1 and TRBJ2-5, with TRBD1 matching over 9 bases. The CDR3 is 16 residues long. Unmatched junction bases numbered 10, after V lost 4 bases and J lost 4 bases. Germline CDR1 is MGHRA and CDR2 is YSYEKL. CDR3 sequence: CASSPRTGQGGETQYF. The DNA for the CDR3 is TGCGCCAGCAGCCCACGGACGGGACAGGGAGGAGAGACCCAGTACTTC.

V and J are TRBV24-1 and TRBJ1-5; the D is unclear. The V end lost 6 bases, the J end lost 3 bases, and 8 bases lay between the germline ends. The CDR3 is 13 amino acids. Germline values: CDR1 KGHDR, CDR2 SFDVKD. The DNA of the CDR3 is TGTGCCACCAGTTTCGGGGACAATCAGCCCCAGCATTTT. It specifies CATSFGDNQPQHF.

The chain carries TRBV10-3 and TRBJ1-1; no clear D gene. Germline V CDR1 and CDR2: ENHRY, SYGVKD. CDR3 length: 13 amino acids. Trimming stripped 6 bases from V and 1 base from J, with 9 bases between. The CDR3 region has the DNA TGTGCCATCAGGGGAATACCGAACACTGAAGCTTTCTTT. It yields the protein CAIRGIPNTEAFF.

Comments on this clone: Sequence at one end of the junction differs from germline and may be a read error. The chain is built from TRBV30 and TRBJ2-7; weak D call: TRBD2 (6 bases). The CDR3 is made up of 15 amino acids. CDR1 GTSNPN and CDR2 SVGIG come from the germline V gene (reference sequence). The CDR3 reads CAWSVRGPQWGGSNF. The CDR3 DNA is TGTGCCTGGAGTGTACGAGGACCGCAGTGGGGAGGTTCGAACTTC.

The rearrangement links TRBV4-3 to TRBJ2-1; D is uncertain. CDR1 is LGHNA and CDR2 is YSLEER in the germline V gene. The V end was cut by 2 bases, the J end by 0 bases, with 8 bases between. The CDR3 runs to 15 residues. The CDR3 DNA reads as TGCGCCAGCAGCCAATTACCCAGCTCCTACAATGAGCAGTTCTTC. It specifies CASSQLPSSYNEQFF.

J is TRBJ1-1 and V is TRBV21-1. TRBV21-1 represents a pseudogene. This CDR3 has 14 residues. CDR3 region: CASSKVGGNTEAFF. DNA for the CDR3: TGTGCCAGCAGCAAAGTCGGGGGTAACACTGAAGCTTTCTTT.

The chain couples TRBV29-1 to TRBJ2-2; no reliable D call. This CDR3 spans 12 amino acids. Germline CDR1 SQVTM, CDR2 ANQGSEA. The germline V and J ends were trimmed by 3 bases and 4 bases, with 6 bases remaining between them. CDR3 in amino acids: CSVDISTGELFF. The CDR3 DNA sequence: TGCAGCGTTGATATATCCACCGGGGAGCTGTTTTTT.

The chain recombines TRBV30 with TRBJ1-4; tentatively, D is TRBD1 (5 bases). The CDR3 has 11 residues. Per the germline V gene, CDR1 is GTSNPN and CDR2 is SVGIG (reference sequence). V lost 3 bases to trimming and J lost 8 bases, with 7 bases between them. The CDR3 protein is CAWRGGEKLFF. The CDR3 nucleotides read TGTGCCTGGAGGGGGGGGGAAAAACTGTTTTTT.

This clone has just one count. The chain couples TRBV28 to TRBJ1-1; unclear D gene. The germline V gene has CDR1 MDHEN and CDR2 SYDVKM. The V gene lost 3 bases and the J gene lost 4 bases, with 21 bases spanning the gap. The CDR3 loop spans 17 amino acids. The CDR3 region is CASSFRGTRNPGTEAFF. The DNA for the CDR3 is TGTGCCAGCAGTTTTCGCGGAACGAGGAACCCAGGCACTGAAGCTTTCTTT.

This clone was picked up one time. The chain links TRBV6-5 to TRBJ2-2; the D gene is possibly TRBD2 (6 bases). Germline CDR1 and CDR2: MNHEY and SVGAGI. V gave up 4 bases and J gave up 6 bases, with 15 bases separating them. The CDR3 length is 15 residues. For the CDR3, the DNA is TGTGCCAGCAGTTGGATTGATGCGGGATCCGGGGAGCTGTTTTTT. This encodes CASSWIDAGSGELFF.

A remark on this clone: The sample contains more than one DNA sequence encoding this CDR3. CDR3 bases: TGCGCCAGCAGCCAAGACCCGACAGCGACCTATGGCTACACCTTC. This translates into CASSQDPTATYGYTF. The genes are TRBV4-1 and TRBJ1-2; maybe TRBD1 (5 bases). Germline V gene lookup returns CDR1 MGHRA and CDR2 YSYEKL. The ends were cut back, 0 bases at V and 4 bases at J, with 12 bases in the middle. CDR3 length: 15 amino acids.

This clone is a singleton in its sample. V gene TRBV28 combines with J gene TRBJ2-7; D gene ambiguous. This CDR3 region has 12 residues. Germline CDR1 reads MDHEN; CDR2 reads SYDVKM. The germline V and J ends were trimmed by 4 bases and 6 bases, with 10 bases remaining between them. The chain's CDR3 is CASSSSIREQYF. DNA for the CDR3: TGTGCCAGCAGTTCGTCTATCCGCGAGCAGTACTTC.